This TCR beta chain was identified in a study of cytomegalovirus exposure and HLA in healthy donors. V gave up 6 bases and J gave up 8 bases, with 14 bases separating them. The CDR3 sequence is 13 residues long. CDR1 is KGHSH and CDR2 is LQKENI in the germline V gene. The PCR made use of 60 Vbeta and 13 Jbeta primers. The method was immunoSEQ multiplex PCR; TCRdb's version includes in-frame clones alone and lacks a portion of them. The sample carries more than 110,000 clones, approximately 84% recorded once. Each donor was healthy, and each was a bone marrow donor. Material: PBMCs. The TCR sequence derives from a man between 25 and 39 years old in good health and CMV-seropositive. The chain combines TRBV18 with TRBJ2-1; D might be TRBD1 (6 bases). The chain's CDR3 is CASSPLGGDEQFF. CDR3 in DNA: TGTGCCAGCTCCCCTTTAGGGGGAGATGAGCAGTTCTTC.